Following are 26 T cell receptor beta chains from one sample sequenced in a study of control samples from healthy donors and cancer patients. Data came from immunoSEQ multiplex PCR; TCRdb stores just in-frame clones and leaves some out. The data hold approximately 110,000 clones, with 80% to 90% observed a single time. The sequencing input was blood. These receptors were obtained from a woman aged 45-65 years in good health.

The V gene is TRBV5-8, the J gene TRBJ2-1; tentatively, D is TRBD1 (8 bases). The V end lost 4 bases, the J end lost 2 bases, and 16 bases lay between the germline ends. The CDR3 spans 16 residues. Germline CDR1 reads SGHTS; CDR2 reads YDEGEE. The CDR3, as DNA: TGTGCCAGCAGCGACACACAGGGGGGGGCCTACAATGAGCAGTTCTTC. Translation gives CASSDTQGGAYNEQFF.

A few counts support this clone. V usage is TRBV28 and J usage is TRBJ2-1; 9 bases match TRBD2. This CDR3 spans 14 amino acids. The germline V gene encodes CDR1 MDHEN and CDR2 SYDVKM. Trimming removed 5 bases from V and 9 bases from J; junction bases left unmatched: 8. CDR3 residues: CASSRAGGRVEQFF. The CDR3 nucleotides are TGTGCCAGCAGTAGGGCGGGGGGGCGCGTTGAGCAGTTCTTC.

This clone has just a few counts. The rearrangement uses TRBV6-6 and TRBJ1-6, with D unresolved. The ends were cut back, 5 bases at V and 5 bases at J, with 7 bases in the middle. The germline V gene has CDR1 MNHNY and CDR2 SVGAGI (reference sequence). The CDR3 consists of 13 residues. The CDR3, as DNA: TGTGCCAGCAGTGGCCAAGATAATTCACCCCTCCACTTT. Its translation is CASSGQDNSPLHF.

The chain combines TRBV29-1 with TRBJ2-7; TRBD1 aligns across 10 bases. There are 13 residues in the CDR3. V trimming: 5 bases; J trimming: 4 bases; junction bases outside the gene matches: 5. CDR1 is SQVTM, CDR2 ANQGSEA, per germline. In DNA form, the CDR3 reads TGCAGCGTTACCCGGACAGGGGGTTACGAGCAGTACTTC. Encoded protein: CSVTRTGGYEQYF.

The chain employs TRBV6-1 and TRBJ1-6; D is unclear. This CDR3 is built from 14 residues. The germline CDR1 and CDR2 sequences are MNHNS and SASEGT. V was trimmed by 2 bases and J by 4 bases, leaving 6 bases between them. The CDR3, as DNA: TGTGCCAGCAGTGAAATCACTTATAATTCACCCCTCCACTTT. It translates to CASSEITYNSPLHF.

This clone was observed a single time. The junction differs from germline at one of its ends, possibly a read error. The chain carries TRBV27 and TRBJ2-3, with 7 bases identical to TRBD2. The germline V gene encodes CDR1 MNHEY and CDR2 SMNVEV (reference sequence). The CDR3 is made up of 15 amino acids. CDR3 nucleotides: TGTGCCAACAGTAGGACCAGCGGGGTAGCAGATACGCAGTATTTT. Encoded protein: CANSRTSGVADTQYF.

The V gene is TRBV4-2, the J gene TRBJ2-3; D might be TRBD2 (6 bases). The CDR3 length is 15 residues. Trimming removed 2 bases at V and 2 bases at J, with 11 bases between. CDR1 and CDR2 (germline): LGHNA, YNFKEQ. In DNA form, the CDR3 reads TGTGCCAGCAGCCAATCGTGGGGGGACACAGATACGCAGTATTTT. It translates to CASSQSWGDTDTQYF.

On this clone: One end of the junction does not line up with germline, which may come from a read error. The same CDR3 can be traced to other DNA sequences in this sample. This rearrangement joins TRBV28 to TRBJ2-7, with TRBD1 matching over 8 bases. This CDR3 has 14 residues. Germline CDR1 is MDHEN and CDR2 is SYDVKM. CDR3 in DNA: TGCGCCAGCGAATCCGGGACAGGTAGATACGAGCAGTACTTC. Its protein is CASESGTGRYEQYF.

The chain carries TRBV21-1 and TRBJ1-1. TRBV21-1 counts as a pseudogene. CDR3 length: 19 residues. The CDR3 loop is CASSKGRPNGGDFDTEAFF. In nucleotides, the CDR3 is TGTGCCAGCAGCAAAGGGCGCCCCAACGGGGGCGACTTTGACACTGAAGCTTTCTTT.

This clone was observed a few times. Other DNA sequences in the same sample also yield this CDR3. The V gene is TRBV14, the J gene TRBJ1-6; D is uncertain. This CDR3 contains 14 residues. Germline CDR1 and CDR2: SGHDN and FVKESK. V lost 1 base, J lost 7 bases, and 8 bases lay in between. The CDR3 DNA is TGTGCCAGCAGCCAAGGACGGGAGAATTCACCCCTCCACTTT. Translated: CASSQGRENSPLHF. Based on the CDR3 plus reference TRBV14 and TRBJ1-6, the full variable domain is EAGVTQFPSHSVIEKGQTVTLRCDPISGHDNLYWYRRVMGKEIKFLLHFVKESKQDESGMPNNRFLAERTGGTYSTLKVQPAELEDSGVYFCASSQGRENSPLHFGNGTRLTVT.

This clone came up a few times. The chain has TRBV27 and TRBJ2-5; perhaps TRBD1 as D (5 bases). The CDR3 contains 15 residues. Germline CDR1 MNHEY, CDR2 SMNVEV (reference sequence). V was trimmed by 5 bases and J by 4 bases, leaving 17 bases between them. The CDR3 here is CASSDRHGTGETQYF. The CDR3 nucleotides are TGTGCCAGCAGTGACAGACACGGCACGGGAGAGACCCAGTACTTC.

The chain links TRBV7-9 to TRBJ1-4; 11 bases are shared with TRBD1. This CDR3 is built from 16 residues. Germline V gene data show CDR1 as SEHNR and CDR2 as FQNEAQ (reference sequence). J gave up 0 bases and V 5 bases, and 2 bases lay outside the gene matches. The CDR3 sequence is CASSGTGGSTNEKLFF. CDR3 in DNA: TGTGCCAGCAGCGGGACAGGGGGATCAACTAATGAAAAACTGTTTTTT.

The chain has TRBV6-2 or TRBV6-3 and TRBJ1-2; TRBD1 aligns across 8 bases. The CDR3 runs 15 residues. The V gene's germline CDR1 is MNHEY and CDR2 SVGEGT. After removal of 5 bases from V and 4 bases from J, the junction contained 9 bases not matched to a gene. The CDR3: CASSPSRTGSYGYTF. The CDR3 nucleotides are TGTGCCAGCAGTCCCTCTCGGACAGGGAGCTATGGCTACACCTTC.

The chain recombines TRBV18 with TRBJ2-1; D may match TRBD1 or TRBD2 (5 bases each). The CDR3 is made up of 18 amino acids. Germline CDR1 is KGHSH and CDR2 is LQKENI. The V end lost 2 bases, the J end lost 2 bases, and 19 bases lay between the germline ends. The CDR3 protein is CASSPIRGTRRTYNEQFF. In DNA form, the CDR3 reads TGTGCCAGCTCACCAATTAGAGGGACGCGGAGAACCTACAATGAGCAGTTCTTC.

The chain couples TRBV7-2 to TRBJ2-2; no firm D call. Germline assignment: CDR1 SGHTA and CDR2 FQGNSA. The CDR3 has 17 residues. V was shortened by 5 bases and J by 0 bases, with 16 bases between the two germline ends. The CDR3 sequence: CASSPAGHSANTGELFF. The CDR3 DNA reads as TGTGCCAGCAGCCCCGCCGGGCACTCTGCGAACACCGGGGAGCTGTTTTTT.

This chain uses TRBV7-2 with TRBJ1-1; D not resolved. This CDR3 spans 14 amino acids. The V and J ends lost 5 bases and 4 bases respectively, with 14 bases between them. Germline lookup yields CDR1 SGHTA and CDR2 FQGNSA. In nucleotides, the CDR3 is TGTGCCAGCAGCCCTTTAGGCTCGAGCACTGAAGCTTTCTTT. As protein: CASSPLGSSTEAFF.

The genes are TRBV27 and TRBJ2-3; perhaps TRBD2 as D (6 bases). Germline V gene data show CDR1 as MNHEY and CDR2 as SMNVEV (reference sequence). V gave up 9 bases and J gave up 6 bases, with 19 bases separating them. The CDR3 totals 14 residues. The CDR3 bases are TGTGCCAGTCGATCTAGCGCCCGCTCGGATACGCAGTATTTT. Its protein product is CASRSSARSDTQYF.

The sample holds a few counts of this clone. The chain has TRBV7-9 and TRBJ2-7; 7 bases agree with TRBD2. The germline V gene has CDR1 SEHNR and CDR2 FQNEAQ (reference sequence). The junction had 8 bases not matched to a gene; V was cut back by 4 bases and J by 5 bases. The CDR3 is made up of 14 amino acids. CDR3 protein: CASSYPGGVHEQYF. The CDR3 nucleotides are TGTGCCAGCAGCTATCCGGGGGGAGTGCACGAGCAGTACTTC.

This rearrangement joins TRBV5-6 to TRBJ1-2; tentative D call: TRBD1 (5 bases). Germline CDR1 and CDR2: SGHDT and YYEEEE. This CDR3 has 14 amino acids. The ends were cut back, 3 bases at V and 4 bases at J, with 13 bases in the middle. CDR3 residues: CASSSGTAVYGYTF. CDR3 bases: TGTGCCAGCAGCTCCGGGACGGCTGTCTATGGCTACACCTTC.

V usage is TRBV6-5 and J usage is TRBJ1-2; 7 nucleotides align to TRBD1. This CDR3 spans 13 amino acids. The germline V gene encodes CDR1 MNHEY and CDR2 SVGAGI. V was clipped by 4 bases and J by 6 bases; unmatched bases: 5. In DNA form, the CDR3 reads TGTGCCAGCAGTTTAGACAGGGAGGATGGCTACACCTTC. It codes for CASSLDREDGYTF.

This chain uses TRBV11-3 with TRBJ2-3; 10 nucleotides line up with TRBD1. This CDR3 is 14 amino acids long. Germline loops: CDR1 SGHNT, CDR2 YENEEA. Unmatched junction bases numbered 4, after V lost 6 bases and J lost 4 bases. As DNA, the CDR3 is TGTGCCAGCAGGAATGGACAGGGGGCAGATACGCAGTATTTT. Encoded protein: CASRNGQGADTQYF.

This clone is a singleton in its sample. The genes are TRBV7-3 and TRBJ1-3; D gene ambiguous. Trimming took off 1 base at V and 9 bases at J, with 13 bases between the two ends. The CDR3 has 14 residues. Germline V lookup: CDR1 SGHTA, CDR2 FQGTGA. This CDR3 is CASSLNPLESTIYF. DNA for the CDR3: TGTGCCAGCAGCTTAAATCCTCTGGAAAGCACCATATATTTT.

This clone was detected once. The V and J genes are TRBV6-5 and TRBJ2-4, with TRBD2 matching over 7 bases. The CDR3 contains 13 residues. Per the germline V gene, CDR1 is MNHEY and CDR2 is SVGAGI. V was clipped by 1 base and J by 7 bases; unmatched bases: 1. CDR3 in amino acids: CASSYLRGNIQYF. DNA for the CDR3: TGTGCCAGCAGTTACTTGCGGGGGAACATTCAGTACTTC.

This chain joins TRBV9 and TRBJ2-1; D unclear. The CDR3 runs 13 residues. Trimming took off 6 bases at V and 6 bases at J, with 13 bases between the two ends. Germline V gene sequence: CDR1 SGDLS, CDR2 YYNGEE. The chain's CDR3 is CASNLGSGNEQFF. For the CDR3, the DNA is TGTGCCAGCAATTTAGGGTCCGGCAATGAGCAGTTCTTC. The whole variable domain, filled in from reference TRBV9 and TRBJ2-1, reads DSGVTQTPKHLITATGQRVTLRCSPRSGDLSVYWYQQSLDQGLQFLIQYYNGEERAKGNILERFSAQQFPDLHSELNLSSLELGDSALYFCASNLGSGNEQFFGPGTRLTVL.

The chain links TRBV19 to TRBJ1-5, with no clear D. Between the trimmed V and J ends, which lost 7 bases and 4 bases, there was a span of 11 bases. The germline CDR1 and CDR2 sequences are LNHDA and SQIVND (reference sequence). This CDR3 has 13 amino acids. Written as DNA, the CDR3 is TGTGCCAGTAATTGGTTTGGGAATCAGCCCCAGCATTTT. Translation gives CASNWFGNQPQHF. Filled out from reference TRBV19 and TRBJ1-5, the complete variable domain reads DGGITQSPKYLFRKEGQNVTLSCEQNLNHDAMYWYRQDPGQGLRLIYYSQIVNDFQKGDIAEGYSVSREKKESFPLTVTSAQKNPTAFYLCASNWFGNQPQHFGDGTRLSIL.

The chain uses TRBV19 and TRBJ2-1; D possibly uses TRBD1 or TRBD2 (6 bases each). Trimming stripped 6 bases from V and 10 bases from J, with 16 bases between. The germline CDR1 and CDR2 sequences are LNHDA and SQIVND (reference sequence). The CDR3 is made up of 13 amino acids. The CDR3, as DNA: TGTGCCAGTAGACAGGGAGGCGCTTGGGAGCAGTTCTTC. Translation gives CASRQGGAWEQFF.